This paragraph covers one T cell receptor beta chain sequence. What it recognizes is unknown. The source of the sample is a study of T-cell memory formation after mild COVID-19. Notes on the study in general: A subset of responding clones appeared in pre-infection memory, suggesting cross-reactive memory joined.

CDR3 length: 14 amino acids. Germline lookup yields CDR1 SEHNR and CDR2 FQNEAQ (reference sequence). V was shortened by 11 bases and J by 2 bases, with 17 bases between the two germline ends. TCRdb re-called the 5' RACE reads through MiXCR, storing one row per CDR3 protein. The table has around 80,000 distinct CDR3 sequences, 9.5% to 15% seen once; the top ten hold around two fifths. The rearrangement links TRBV7-9 to TRBJ2-3; D assignment may be TRBD1 or TRBD2 (5 bases each). The sample consisted of PBMCs or a T cell subset sorted from them (not recorded which). This TCR was sampled from a man aged 18 to 30 who had mild COVID-19 (a few samples of this study predate the infection). Cell type and time point are not known. For the CDR3, the DNA is TGTGCCGGCCAAACTAGGGGTATCACAGATACGCAGTATTTT. Translation: CAGQTRGITDTQYF.